These 15 T cell receptor beta chains were all obtained from the same sample, sequenced in a study of cytomegalovirus exposure and HLA in healthy donors. The PCR made use of 60 Vbeta and 13 Jbeta primers. Profiling relied on immunoSEQ multiplex PCR, and the TCRdb table lists in-frame clones only, not all of them. The sample shows about 170,000 clones, approximately 78% of them seen only once. Input material: PBMCs. The receptors stem from a male donor in good health and CMV-seronegative.

This sequence joins TRBV5-1 and TRBJ1-2; maybe TRBD1 (5 bases). The V end was cut by 10 bases, the J end by 2 bases, with 12 bases between. This CDR3 has 12 amino acids. Germline CDR1 SGHRS, CDR2 YFSETQ. CDR3 residues: CASGAGNYGYTF. CDR3 nucleotides: TGCGCCTCGGGCGCAGGGAACTATGGCTACACCTTC.

The chain carries TRBV10-3 and TRBJ2-7; TRBD2 is a possible D gene (6 bases). V lost 0 bases and J 3 bases, leaving 15 bases between the germline ends. The CDR3 totals 16 residues. Germline assignment: CDR1 ENHRY and CDR2 SYGVKD. DNA for the CDR3: TGTGCCATCAGTGAGTCGACTTCCGGGGGATTCTACGAGCAGTACTTC. This encodes CAISESTSGGFYEQYF.

This clone has just one count. The same CDR3 is also encoded by other DNA sequences in this sample. The V and J genes are TRBV2 and TRBJ1-1; tentative D call: TRBD1 (5 bases). The CDR3 has 13 amino acids. Germline-derived CDR1 and CDR2 are SNHLY and FYNNEI. Trimming pared 6 bases from V and 0 bases from J, leaving 8 bases between. The CDR3 here is CASRGLMNTEAFF. DNA of the CDR3: TGTGCCAGCAGGGGACTCATGAACACTGAAGCTTTCTTT.

CDR3 loop: CASSYQGRGETQYF. Here the CDR3 DNA reads TGTGCCAGCAGCTACCAGGGGAGGGGAGAGACCCAGTACTTC. The V and J genes are TRBV7-8 and TRBJ2-5; D perhaps matches TRBD2 (7 bases). The CDR3 loop spans 14 amino acids. Germline assignment: CDR1 SGHVS and CDR2 FQNEAQ. Trimming shortened V by 4 bases and J by 4 bases, and 13 bases separated the two germline ends.

The V call is TRBV19, the J call TRBJ2-1; TRBD2 aligns across 10 bases. The CDR3 is 12 amino acids. Trimming at V came to 7 bases and at J to 15 bases, leaving 9 bases not matched to a gene. CDR1 and CDR2 (germline): LNHDA, SQIVND (reference sequence). CDR3 loop: CASNQREGRLFF. CDR3 sequence (DNA): TGTGCCAGTAATCAGCGGGAGGGCCGCTTGTTCTTC.

V usage is TRBV28 and J usage is TRBJ2-1, with 15 nucleotides matching TRBD2. V shed 5 bases and J 8 bases; nucleotides not matched to a gene: 10. CDR1 is MDHEN and CDR2 is SYDVKM in the germline V gene. The CDR3 sequence is 17 residues long. CDR3 DNA sequence: TGTGCCAGCAGTCTTTGGACTAGCGGGAGGGTCGGTGATGAGCAGTTCTTC. The encoded protein is CASSLWTSGRVGDEQFF.

The chain carries TRBV2 and TRBJ2-7; no definite D call. Trimming cost V 6 bases and J 3 bases, with 9 bases left between them. The CDR3 extends over 12 amino acids. CDR1 and CDR2 (germline): SNHLY, FYNNEI. As DNA, the CDR3 is TGTGCCAGCAGACCCCCGGGCTACGAGCAGTACTTC. Amino acid sequence: CASRPPGYEQYF.

This chain links TRBV6-1 with TRBJ1-5, with D maybe TRBD1 (6 bases). Trimming shortened V by 3 bases and J by 3 bases, and 12 bases separated the two germline ends. The germline CDR1 and CDR2 sequences are MNHNS and SASEGT. The CDR3 runs 15 residues. The CDR3 sequence is CASSDGQIFNQPQHF. CDR3 nucleotide sequence: TGTGCCAGCAGTGATGGACAGATCTTCAATCAGCCCCAGCATTTT.

The chain couples TRBV28 to TRBJ1-1; 8 nucleotides match TRBD1. The V gene end was trimmed by 5 bases and the J gene end by 4 bases; junction bases not matched to a gene: 9. From germline, CDR1 is MDHEN and CDR2 SYDVKM. This CDR3 has 15 amino acids. Written as DNA, the CDR3 is TGTGCCAGCAGTCCTCCCGGACAGGGAGGCACTGAAGCTTTCTTT. Amino acid sequence: CASSPPGQGGTEAFF.

This clone has only a few counts. The chain couples TRBV7-2 to TRBJ2-7; tentatively, D is TRBD2 (6 bases). The CDR3 extends over 13 amino acids. CDR1 SGHTA and CDR2 FQGNSA come from the germline V gene. V was cut by 4 bases and J by 3 bases, with 10 bases left in between. CDR3 DNA sequence: TGTGCCAGCAGCTCGGGACTGAGCTACGAGCAGTACTTC. Its translation is CASSSGLSYEQYF.

V and J are TRBV19 and TRBJ1-2; TRBD1 matches at 9 bases. This CDR3 is 12 amino acids long. Germline CDR1 LNHDA, CDR2 SQIVND (reference sequence). CDR3 bases: TGTGCGACAGGGGGGGCTAACTATGGCTACACCTTC. It yields the protein CATGGANYGYTF.

The chain joins TRBV29-1 to TRBJ2-7; possible D gene TRBD2, 6 bases. Germline V CDR1 and CDR2: SQVTM, ANQGSEA. The CDR3 contains 16 residues. Trimming removed 8 bases at V and 3 bases at J, with 26 bases between. CDR3 sequence: CSPGGVEEAGRYEQYF. CDR3 sequence (DNA): TGCAGCCCCGGAGGGGTAGAGGAAGCGGGCCGCTACGAGCAGTACTTC.

This chain connects TRBV19 to TRBJ1-3; D might be TRBD1 (5 bases). The CDR3 is made up of 15 amino acids. V lost 4 bases and J lost 0, with 10 bases in between. CDR1 and CDR2 from the germline V gene are LNHDA and SQIVND (reference sequence). Here the CDR3 reads CASSRGQVSGNTIYF. The DNA of the CDR3 is TGTGCCAGTAGTAGGGGCCAGGTCTCTGGAAACACCATATATTTT.

The chain couples TRBV5-1 to TRBJ2-5, with 11 bases matching TRBD2. CDR1 is SGHRS and CDR2 is YFSETQ in the germline V gene. This CDR3 region has 15 residues. V dropped 1 base and J dropped 5; count of bases not matched to a gene: 4. The CDR3 nucleotides are TGCGCCAGCAGCTTGAATCCTAGCGGGGGGGAGACCCAGTACTTC. Protein: CASSLNPSGGETQYF.

V and J are TRBV2 and TRBJ1-4; a possible D gene is TRBD1 (6 bases). Germline V gives CDR1 SNHLY, CDR2 FYNNEI. V lost 6 bases to trimming and J lost 4 bases, with 15 bases between them. The CDR3 length is 15 residues. The CDR3 reads CASSRRTAFNEKLFF. The CDR3 DNA is TGTGCCAGCAGCCGTAGGACAGCGTTTAATGAAAAACTGTTTTTT.